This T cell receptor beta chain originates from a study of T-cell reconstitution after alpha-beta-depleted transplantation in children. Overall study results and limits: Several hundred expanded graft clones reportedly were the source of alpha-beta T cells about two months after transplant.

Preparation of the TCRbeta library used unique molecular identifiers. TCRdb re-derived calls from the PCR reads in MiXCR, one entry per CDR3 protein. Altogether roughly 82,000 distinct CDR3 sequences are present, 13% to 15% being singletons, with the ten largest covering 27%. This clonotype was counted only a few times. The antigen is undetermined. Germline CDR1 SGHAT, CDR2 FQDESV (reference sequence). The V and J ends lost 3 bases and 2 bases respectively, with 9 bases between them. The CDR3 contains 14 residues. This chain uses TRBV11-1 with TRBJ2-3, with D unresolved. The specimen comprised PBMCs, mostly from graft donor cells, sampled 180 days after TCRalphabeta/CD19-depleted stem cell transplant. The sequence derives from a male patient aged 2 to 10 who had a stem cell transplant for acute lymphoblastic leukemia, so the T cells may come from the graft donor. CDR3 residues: CASSFGANTDTQYF. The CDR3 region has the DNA TGTGCCAGCAGCTTCGGCGCTAACACAGATACGCAGTATTTT.